This is a list of T cell receptor beta chains from one sample in a study of cytomegalovirus exposure and HLA in healthy donors. Sequencing used immunoSEQ multiplex PCR; TCRdb keeps in-frame clones, though not all of them. The sample has some 96,000 clones, roughly three fifths seen once; the top ten hold roughly 3.2%. What was sequenced was PBMCs. The source of these receptors is a man aged 55 to 70 in good health and CMV-seronegative. Each CDR3 is given with its conserved first and last residue. Fields, in order: clone size, J gene, V gene, D gene, CDR3 DNA, CDR3 protein. D genes are given only for firm matches. The listing skips clone size in some rows; elsewhere it reads once, few, many or a size class.

clone size: NA; J gene: TRBJ2-1; V gene: TRBV10-1; D gene: NA; CDR3 DNA: TGCGCCAGCAGTGAGGCGGCGGGGAGCTCCTACAATGAGCAGTTCTTC; CDR3 protein: CASSEAAGSSYNEQFF
clone size: NA; J gene: TRBJ2-1; V gene: TRBV6-6; D gene: TRBD2; CDR3 DNA: TGTGCCAGCGGGACTAGCGGGAGTCAGACTGAGCAGTTCTTC; CDR3 protein: CASGTSGSQTEQFF
clone size: NA; J gene: TRBJ1-2; V gene: TRBV28; D gene: NA; CDR3 DNA: TGTGCCAGCAGTTCCCCCCAGGGGCGCAGGCGGATTTTCTATGGCTACACCTTC; CDR3 protein: CASSSPQGRRRIFYGYTF
clone size: NA; J gene: TRBJ1-1; V gene: TRBV6-5; D gene: TRBD1; CDR3 DNA: TGTGCCAGCAGCCACGGGACAGGGGGGCCGGATGAAGCTTTCTTT; CDR3 protein: CASSHGTGGPDEAFF
clone size: NA; J gene: TRBJ1-2; V gene: TRBV9; D gene: TRBD1; CDR3 DNA: TGTGCCAGCATCAAAGGACAGGGAGGCTATGGCTACACCTTC; CDR3 protein: CASIKGQGGYGYTF
clone size: NA; J gene: TRBJ1-1; V gene: TRBV5-4; D gene: NA; CDR3 DNA: TGTGCCAGCAGCTTTAGGGGCGAGAACACTGAAGCTTTCTTT; CDR3 protein: CASSFRGENTEAFF
clone size: NA; J gene: TRBJ2-7; V gene: TRBV27; D gene: NA; CDR3 DNA: TGTGCCAGCAGTTCCTCTTCCGGGACTTTCTCCTACGAGCAGTACTTC; CDR3 protein: CASSSSSGTFSYEQYF
clone size: few; J gene: TRBJ2-1; V gene: TRBV9; D gene: TRBD2; CDR3 DNA: TGTGCCAGCAGCTCTCGTGCGGGAGGGAGTTATGGTGAGCAGTTCTTC; CDR3 protein: CASSSRAGGSYGEQFF
clone size: NA; J gene: TRBJ2-7; V gene: TRBV4-1; D gene: NA; CDR3 DNA: TGCGCCAGCAGCCAATCAAACAGGGACGGCTACGAGCAGTACTTC; CDR3 protein: CASSQSNRDGYEQYF
clone size: few; J gene: TRBJ1-6; V gene: TRBV9; D gene: NA; CDR3 DNA: TGTGCCAGCAGCGAGGGGTGGGGGGGCCCCTATAATTCACCCCTCCACTTT; CDR3 protein: CASSEGWGGPYNSPLHF
clone size: NA; J gene: TRBJ1-4; V gene: TRBV5-1; D gene: NA; CDR3 DNA: TGCGCCAGCAGCGGAGGGGATAATGAAAAACTGTTTTTT; CDR3 protein: CASSGGDNEKLFF
clone size: few; J gene: TRBJ2-2; V gene: TRBV7-3; D gene: TRBD2; CDR3 DNA: TGTGCCAGCAGCGTCGGACTAGCGGGAGGGACGGACACCGGGGAGCTGTTTTTT; CDR3 protein: CASSVGLAGGTDTGELFF
clone size: NA; J gene: TRBJ1-5; V gene: TRBV19; D gene: NA; CDR3 DNA: TGTGCCAGTGGCCGAGGTCAGGGGAGTTTTCGCAATCAGCCCCAGCATTTT; CDR3 protein: CASGRGQGSFRNQPQHF
clone size: few; J gene: TRBJ2-1; V gene: TRBV11-2; D gene: NA; CDR3 DNA: TGTGCCAGCATCAAACAGGGATCCGAATTCAGCTCCTACAATGAGCAGTTCTTC; CDR3 protein: CASIKQGSEFSSYNEQFF
clone size: NA; J gene: TRBJ2-1; V gene: TRBV28; D gene: NA; CDR3 DNA: TGTGCCAGCAGTCCGACGACAGGGACTTACAATGAGCAGTTCTTC; CDR3 protein: CASSPTTGTYNEQFF
clone size: NA; J gene: TRBJ1-1; V gene: TRBV10-3; D gene: NA; CDR3 DNA: TGTGCCATCAGATGGTCAGGGGCTGGCACTGAAGCTTTCTTT; CDR3 protein: CAIRWSGAGTEAFF
clone size: NA; J gene: TRBJ1-5; V gene: TRBV6-1; D gene: NA; CDR3 DNA: TGTGCCAGCAGTGAAGCGGGGGGGGATCAGCCCCAGCATTTT; CDR3 protein: CASSEAGGDQPQHF
clone size: NA; J gene: TRBJ2-2; V gene: TRBV11-3; D gene: NA; CDR3 DNA: TGTGCCAGCAGCCGGAGTACGAACACCGGGGAGCTGTTTTTT; CDR3 protein: CASSRSTNTGELFF
clone size: NA; J gene: TRBJ1-3; V gene: TRBV18; D gene: NA; CDR3 DNA: TGTGCCAGCTCACCGGCAGGTCTTGGAAACACCATATATTTT; CDR3 protein: CASSPAGLGNTIYF
clone size: NA; J gene: TRBJ1-1; V gene: TRBV19; D gene: TRBD1; CDR3 DNA: TGTGCCAGTACCAAACAGGGGGCGGCGAACACTGAAGCTTTCTTT; CDR3 protein: CASTKQGAANTEAFF
clone size: few; J gene: TRBJ2-5; V gene: TRBV5-4; D gene: NA; CDR3 DNA: TGTGCCAGCGGGGGGTTGGGGGAGACCCAGTACTTC; CDR3 protein: CASGGLGETQYF
clone size: NA; J gene: TRBJ1-1; V gene: TRBV28; D gene: NA; CDR3 DNA: TGTGCCAGCAGTCTCGCCCGGGGGTTGAACACTGAAGCTTTCTTT; CDR3 protein: CASSLARGLNTEAFF
clone size: NA; J gene: TRBJ1-2; V gene: TRBV11-3; D gene: NA; CDR3 DNA: TGTGCCAGCAGCCCCGGACAGCTTGGTGGCTACACCTTC; CDR3 protein: CASSPGQLGGYTF
clone size: NA; J gene: TRBJ2-3; V gene: TRBV2; D gene: NA; CDR3 DNA: TGTGCCAGCGAGATTTTCGATAATACGCAGTATTTT; CDR3 protein: CASEIFDNTQYF
clone size: NA; J gene: TRBJ2-1; V gene: TRBV5-1; D gene: TRBD2; CDR3 DNA: TGCGCCAGCAGCTTGGCCACACTAGCGGGAGGGGCCTACAATGAGCAGTTCTTC; CDR3 protein: CASSLATLAGGAYNEQFF
clone size: few; J gene: TRBJ1-1; V gene: TRBV4-1; D gene: NA; CDR3 DNA: TGCGCCAGCAGCCAACCCACAAAGAACACTGAAGCTTTCTTT; CDR3 protein: CASSQPTKNTEAFF
clone size: NA; J gene: TRBJ2-5; V gene: TRBV6-1; D gene: TRBD2; CDR3 DNA: TGTGCCAGCAGTGCCGCCGGGACTAGAAGGGAGACCCAGTACTTC; CDR3 protein: CASSAAGTRRETQYF
clone size: NA; J gene: TRBJ2-3; V gene: TRBV5-1; D gene: TRBD2; CDR3 DNA: TGCGCCAGCAGCGGGACTAGGTTCTTCACAGATACGCAGTATTTT; CDR3 protein: CASSGTRFFTDTQYF
clone size: NA; J gene: TRBJ1-5; V gene: TRBV10-3; D gene: NA; CDR3 DNA: TGTGCCATCAGTGAGTCTCGAGGCAATCAGTCCCAGCATTTT; CDR3 protein: CAISESRGNQSQHF
clone size: NA; J gene: TRBJ1-4; V gene: TRBV5-1; D gene: NA; CDR3 DNA: TGCGCCAGCAGCCCTCGCGGGGCCGGTAATGAAAAACTGTTTTTT; CDR3 protein: CASSPRGAGNEKLFF
clone size: NA; J gene: TRBJ2-3; V gene: TRBV19; D gene: NA; CDR3 DNA: TGTGCCAGTAGTATACACGGGGGCACAGATACGCAGTATTTT; CDR3 protein: CASSIHGGTDTQYF
clone size: NA; J gene: TRBJ2-7; V gene: TRBV7-9; D gene: NA; CDR3 DNA: TGTGCCAGCACCCCCCGGGACTGGACTTCCTACGAGCAGTACTTC; CDR3 protein: CASTPRDWTSYEQYF
clone size: NA; J gene: TRBJ2-7; V gene: TRBV7-8; D gene: TRBD1; CDR3 DNA: TGTGCCAGCAGCTTAAGGGACAGGGGGACCTACGAGCAGTACTTC; CDR3 protein: CASSLRDRGTYEQYF
clone size: NA; J gene: TRBJ1-3; V gene: TRBV10-3; D gene: NA; CDR3 DNA: TGTGCCATCAGTGCTGGGCAGGCCTCTGGAAACACCATATATTTT; CDR3 protein: CAISAGQASGNTIYF
clone size: NA; J gene: TRBJ2-3; V gene: TRBV2; D gene: TRBD2; CDR3 DNA: TGTGCCAGCAGTGCCGGGAGGATAGATACGCAGTATTTT; CDR3 protein: CASSAGRIDTQYF
clone size: NA; J gene: TRBJ1-4; V gene: TRBV28; D gene: NA; CDR3 DNA: TGTGCCAGCAGGGTGGGGCAGGTTGGGGAAAAACTGTTTTTT; CDR3 protein: CASRVGQVGEKLFF
clone size: many; J gene: TRBJ1-6; V gene: TRBV27; D gene: TRBD1; CDR3 DNA: TGTGCCAGCAGTTCCATCCTCATGACGGGACAGCCATCCACCCTCCACTTT; CDR3 protein: CASSSILMTGQPSTLHF
clone size: NA; J gene: TRBJ2-1; V gene: TRBV5-4; D gene: TRBD1; CDR3 DNA: TGTGCCAGCAGCTTACCGGGACAGGGGCTCAATGAGCAGTTCTTC; CDR3 protein: CASSLPGQGLNEQFF
clone size: NA; J gene: TRBJ2-2; V gene: TRBV7-6; D gene: NA; CDR3 DNA: TGTGCCAGCAGCTTAGATCCGGGACTCGGGGAGCTGTTTTTT; CDR3 protein: CASSLDPGLGELFF
clone size: once; J gene: TRBJ1-1; V gene: TRBV6-4; D gene: NA; CDR3 DNA: TGTGCCAGCAGTTTTGAGTTGAACACTGAAGCTTTCTTT; CDR3 protein: CASSFELNTEAFF
clone size: few; J gene: TRBJ2-7; V gene: TRBV28; D gene: TRBD1; CDR3 DNA: TGTGCCAGCAGTTTTCTCGCGGGACAGGGTCGGGACTTC; CDR3 protein: CASSFLAGQGRDF
clone size: NA; J gene: TRBJ2-5; V gene: TRBV2; D gene: TRBD1; CDR3 DNA: TGTGCCAGCAGGGATGGGACAGGGGGCGCGCAGACCCAGTACTTC; CDR3 protein: CASRDGTGGAQTQYF
clone size: NA; J gene: TRBJ1-2; V gene: TRBV5-6; D gene: TRBD1; CDR3 DNA: TGTGCCAGCAGCGCGGGACAGGCTAACTATGGCTACACCTTC; CDR3 protein: CASSAGQANYGYTF
clone size: NA; J gene: TRBJ1-2; V gene: TRBV6-5; D gene: TRBD1; CDR3 DNA: TGTGCCAGCAGTTACAAAAGGGGGCGTAACTATGGCTACACCTTC; CDR3 protein: CASSYKRGRNYGYTF
clone size: once; J gene: TRBJ1-4; V gene: TRBV10-3; D gene: TRBD1; CDR3 DNA: TGTGCCAGCCGGCAGGGGGCTGATCAAAAACTGTTTTTT; CDR3 protein: CASRQGADQKLFF
clone size: NA; J gene: TRBJ1-2; V gene: TRBV5-1; D gene: NA; CDR3 DNA: TGCGCCAGCAGCTTGGGCAGCGACTATGGCTACACCTTC; CDR3 protein: CASSLGSDYGYTF
clone size: NA; J gene: TRBJ2-7; V gene: TRBV19; D gene: NA; CDR3 DNA: TGTGCCAGTAGTATAACGATTAGGCTAGCACAGCAGTACTTC; CDR3 protein: CASSITIRLAQQYF
clone size: NA; J gene: TRBJ2-7; V gene: TRBV6-5; D gene: NA; CDR3 DNA: TGTGCCAGCAGCCCTGGACAGCAAACCTACGAGCAGTACTTC; CDR3 protein: CASSPGQQTYEQYF
clone size: NA; J gene: TRBJ2-7; V gene: TRBV27; D gene: NA; CDR3 DNA: TGTGCCAGCAGCCTATTGGGCCAGAGCCACTACGAGCAGTACTTC; CDR3 protein: CASSLLGQSHYEQYF
clone size: few; J gene: TRBJ2-1; V gene: TRBV18; D gene: NA; CDR3 DNA: TGTGCCAGCTCACTTGGACAGAGCTCCTACAATGAGCAGTTCTTC; CDR3 protein: CASSLGQSSYNEQFF
clone size: NA; J gene: TRBJ2-7; V gene: TRBV28; D gene: TRBD2; CDR3 DNA: TGTGCCAGCAGTTTTGCGGGGGGGTCCTACGAGCAGTACTTC; CDR3 protein: CASSFAGGSYEQYF
clone size: NA; J gene: TRBJ1-1; V gene: TRBV28; D gene: TRBD1; CDR3 DNA: TGTGCCACAAAACAGGGGGCGATGAGCACTGAAGCTTTCTTT; CDR3 protein: CATKQGAMSTEAFF
clone size: NA; J gene: TRBJ1-5; V gene: TRBV10-2; D gene: NA; CDR3 DNA: TGCGCCAGCAGTGTAGCCGGACAGCCCCAGCATTTT; CDR3 protein: CASSVAGQPQHF